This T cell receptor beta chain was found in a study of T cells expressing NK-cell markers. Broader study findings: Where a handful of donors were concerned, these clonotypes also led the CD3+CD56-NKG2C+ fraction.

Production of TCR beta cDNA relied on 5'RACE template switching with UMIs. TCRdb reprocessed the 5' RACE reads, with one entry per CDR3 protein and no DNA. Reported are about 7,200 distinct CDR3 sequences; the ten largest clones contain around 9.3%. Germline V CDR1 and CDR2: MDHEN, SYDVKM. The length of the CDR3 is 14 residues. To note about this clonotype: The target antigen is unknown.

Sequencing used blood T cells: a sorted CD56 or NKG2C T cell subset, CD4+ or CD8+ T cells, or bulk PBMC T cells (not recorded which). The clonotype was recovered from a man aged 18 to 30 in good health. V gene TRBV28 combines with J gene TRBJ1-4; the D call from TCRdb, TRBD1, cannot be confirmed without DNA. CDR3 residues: CASSFIGANEKLFF.